The sequence of this TCR beta chain was determined in a study of graft-versus-host responses after intestinal transplantation. The CDR3 runs 15 residues. The V gene's germline CDR1 is MNHEY and CDR2 SVGAGI. The ends were cut back, 2 bases at V and 0 bases at J, with 11 bases in the middle. The repertoire was sequenced with immunoSEQ multiplex PCR; TCRdb's copy has only in-frame clones and lacks some. This sample has 55,000 to 70,000 clones, with around 91% found just once. The chain carries TRBV6-5 and TRBJ2-7; the D is unclear. This receptor was identified in a human patient who received an intestinal transplant, so some T cells may come from the graft donor. The sequencing here drew on PBMCs, taken 118 to 130 days after intestinal transplantation. Here the CDR3 reads CASSYGHYSSYEQYF. CDR3 coding DNA: TGTGCCAGCAGTTACGGTCACTATAGCTCCTACGAGCAGTACTTC.